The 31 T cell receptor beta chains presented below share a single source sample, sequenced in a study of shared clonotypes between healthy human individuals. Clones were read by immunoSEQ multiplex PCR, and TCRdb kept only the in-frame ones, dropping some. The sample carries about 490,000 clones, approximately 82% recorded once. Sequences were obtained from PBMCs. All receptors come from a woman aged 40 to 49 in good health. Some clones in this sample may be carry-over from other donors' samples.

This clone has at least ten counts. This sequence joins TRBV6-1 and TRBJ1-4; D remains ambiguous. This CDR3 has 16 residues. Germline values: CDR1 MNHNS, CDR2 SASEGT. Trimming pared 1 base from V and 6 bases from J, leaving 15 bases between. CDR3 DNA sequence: TGTGCCAGCAGTGAAGAGAGAGCAGCGAATGATGAAAAACTGTTTTTT. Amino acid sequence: CASSEERAANDEKLFF.

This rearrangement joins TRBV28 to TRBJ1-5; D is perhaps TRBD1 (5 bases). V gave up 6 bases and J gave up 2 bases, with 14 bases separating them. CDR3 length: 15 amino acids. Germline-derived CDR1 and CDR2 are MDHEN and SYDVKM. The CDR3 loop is CASRPSGGGNQPQHF. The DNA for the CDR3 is TGTGCCAGCAGACCCAGCGGGGGGGGCAATCAGCCCCAGCATTTT.

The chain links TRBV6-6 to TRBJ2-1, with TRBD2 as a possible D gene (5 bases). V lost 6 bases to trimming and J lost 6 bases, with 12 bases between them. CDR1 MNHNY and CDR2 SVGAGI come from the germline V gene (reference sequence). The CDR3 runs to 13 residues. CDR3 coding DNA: TGTGCCAGCAGGCCCCGAGCGGCCAATGAGCAGTTCTTC. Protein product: CASRPRAANEQFF.

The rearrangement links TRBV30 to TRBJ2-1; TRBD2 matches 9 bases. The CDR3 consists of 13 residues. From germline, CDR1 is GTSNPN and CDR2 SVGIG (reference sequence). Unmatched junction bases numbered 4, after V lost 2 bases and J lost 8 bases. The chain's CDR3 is CAWSRGLADEQFF. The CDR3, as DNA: TGTGCCTGGAGTCGGGGACTAGCCGATGAGCAGTTCTTC.

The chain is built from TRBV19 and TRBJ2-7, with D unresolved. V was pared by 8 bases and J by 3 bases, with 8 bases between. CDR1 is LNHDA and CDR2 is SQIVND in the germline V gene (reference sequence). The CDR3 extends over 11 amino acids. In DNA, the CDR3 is TGTGCCAGTCAAAAATACTACGAGCAGTACTTC. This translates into CASQKYYEQYF.

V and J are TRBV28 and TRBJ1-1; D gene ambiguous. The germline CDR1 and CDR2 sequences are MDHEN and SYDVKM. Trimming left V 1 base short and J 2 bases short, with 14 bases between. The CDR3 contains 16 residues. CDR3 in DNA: TGTGCCAGCAGTTTATCGGACCGGGCCCACAACACTGAAGCTTTCTTT. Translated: CASSLSDRAHNTEAFF.

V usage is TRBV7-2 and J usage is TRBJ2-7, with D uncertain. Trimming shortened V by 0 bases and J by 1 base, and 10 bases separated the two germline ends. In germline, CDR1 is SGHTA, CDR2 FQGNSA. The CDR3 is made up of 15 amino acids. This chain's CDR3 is CASSLALSGSYEQYF. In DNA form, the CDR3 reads TGTGCCAGCAGCTTAGCGCTCTCAGGTTCCTACGAGCAGTACTTC.

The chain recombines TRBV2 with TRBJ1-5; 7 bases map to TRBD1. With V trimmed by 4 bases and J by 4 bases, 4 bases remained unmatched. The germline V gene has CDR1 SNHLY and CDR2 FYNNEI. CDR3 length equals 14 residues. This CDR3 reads CASSGTGKNQPQHF. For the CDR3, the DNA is TGTGCCAGCAGTGGGACAGGCAAAAATCAGCCCCAGCATTTT.

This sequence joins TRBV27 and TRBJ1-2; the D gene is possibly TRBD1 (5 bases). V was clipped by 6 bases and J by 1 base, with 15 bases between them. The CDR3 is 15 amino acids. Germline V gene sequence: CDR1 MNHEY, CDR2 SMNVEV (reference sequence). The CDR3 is CASRSFRDDNYGYTF. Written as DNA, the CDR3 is TGTGCCAGCAGATCTTTCAGGGATGATAACTATGGCTACACCTTC.

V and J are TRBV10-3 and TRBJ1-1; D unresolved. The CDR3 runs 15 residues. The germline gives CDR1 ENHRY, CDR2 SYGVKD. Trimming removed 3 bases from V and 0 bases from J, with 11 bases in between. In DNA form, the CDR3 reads TGTGCCATCAGTGATAGAGGGAGAGTGAACACTGAAGCTTTCTTT. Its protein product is CAISDRGRVNTEAFF.

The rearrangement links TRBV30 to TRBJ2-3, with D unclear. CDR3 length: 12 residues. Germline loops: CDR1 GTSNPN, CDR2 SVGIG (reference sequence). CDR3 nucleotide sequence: TGTGCGGGAAGTCTAGTCCCAGATACGCAGTATTTT. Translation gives CAGSLVPDTQYF.

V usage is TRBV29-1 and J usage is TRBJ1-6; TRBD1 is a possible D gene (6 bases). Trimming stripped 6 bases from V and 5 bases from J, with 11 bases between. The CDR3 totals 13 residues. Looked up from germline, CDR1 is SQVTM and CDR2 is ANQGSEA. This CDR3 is CSVRTVHNSPLHF. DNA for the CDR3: TGCAGCGTGAGGACAGTCCATAATTCACCCCTCCACTTT.

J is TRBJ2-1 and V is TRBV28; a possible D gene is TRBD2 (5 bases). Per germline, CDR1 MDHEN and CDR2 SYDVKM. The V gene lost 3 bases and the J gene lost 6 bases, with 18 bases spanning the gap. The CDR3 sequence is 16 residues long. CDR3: CASSFQRAASPNEQFF. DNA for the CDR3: TGTGCCAGCAGTTTCCAACGGGCGGCTAGCCCCAATGAGCAGTTCTTC.

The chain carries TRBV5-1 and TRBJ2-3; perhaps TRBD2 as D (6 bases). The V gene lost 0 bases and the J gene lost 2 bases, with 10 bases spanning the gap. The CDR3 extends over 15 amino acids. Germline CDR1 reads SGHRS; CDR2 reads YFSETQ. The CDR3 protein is CASSLEVGLTDTQYF. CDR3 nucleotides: TGCGCCAGCAGCTTGGAGGTGGGACTCACAGATACGCAGTATTTT.

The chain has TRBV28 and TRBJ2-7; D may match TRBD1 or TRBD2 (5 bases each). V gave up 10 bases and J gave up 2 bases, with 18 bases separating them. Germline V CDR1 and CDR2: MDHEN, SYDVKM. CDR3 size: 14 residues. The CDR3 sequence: CATTPSGTPYEQYF. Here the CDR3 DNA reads TGTGCCACTACACCCTCCGGGACGCCCTACGAGCAGTACTTC. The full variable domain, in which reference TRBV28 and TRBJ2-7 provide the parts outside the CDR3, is DVKVTQSSRYLVKRTGEKVFLECVQDMDHENMFWYRQDPGLGLRLIYFSYDVKMKEKGDIPEGYSVSREKKERFSLILESASTNQTSMYLCATTPSGTPYEQYFGPGTRLTVT.

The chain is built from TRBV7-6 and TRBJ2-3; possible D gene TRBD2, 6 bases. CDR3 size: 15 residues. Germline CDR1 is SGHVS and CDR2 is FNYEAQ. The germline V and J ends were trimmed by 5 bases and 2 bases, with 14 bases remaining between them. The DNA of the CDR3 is TGTGCCAGCAGCCCGGGACTTCCTTCCACAGATACGCAGTATTTT. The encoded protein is CASSPGLPSTDTQYF.

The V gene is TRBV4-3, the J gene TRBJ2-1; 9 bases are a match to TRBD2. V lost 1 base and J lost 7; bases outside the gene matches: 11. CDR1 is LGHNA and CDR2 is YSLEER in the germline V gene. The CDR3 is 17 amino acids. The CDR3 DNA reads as TGCGCCAGCAGCCAAGGATTAGCGGGAGCTCGGTCGAATGAGCAGTTCTTC. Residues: CASSQGLAGARSNEQFF.

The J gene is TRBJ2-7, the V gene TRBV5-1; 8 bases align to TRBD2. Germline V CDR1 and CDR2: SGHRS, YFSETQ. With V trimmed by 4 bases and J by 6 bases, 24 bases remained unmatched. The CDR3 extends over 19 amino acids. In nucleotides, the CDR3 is TGCGCCAGCAGCACCGTGGTAGTAGCGGGACTCAAGAAACCGAGCGAGCAGTACTTC. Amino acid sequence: CASSTVVVAGLKKPSEQYF.

The CDR3 sequence: CATSRGQNYYGYTF. CDR3 sequence (DNA): TGTGCCACCAGCAGAGGGCAGAACTACTATGGCTACACCTTC. The V and J genes are TRBV15 and TRBJ1-2; D not resolved. This CDR3 contains 14 residues. Germline V lookup: CDR1 LNHNV, CDR2 YYDKDF (reference sequence). V was pared by 1 base and J by 3 bases, with 9 bases between.

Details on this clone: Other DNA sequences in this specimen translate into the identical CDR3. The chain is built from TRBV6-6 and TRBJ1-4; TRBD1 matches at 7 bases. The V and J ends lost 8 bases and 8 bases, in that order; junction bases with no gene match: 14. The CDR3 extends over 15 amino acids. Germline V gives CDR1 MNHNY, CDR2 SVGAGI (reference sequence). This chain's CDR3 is CASGMNRGGLEKLFF. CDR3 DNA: TGTGCCAGCGGGATGAACAGGGGTGGTTTGGAAAAACTGTTTTTT.

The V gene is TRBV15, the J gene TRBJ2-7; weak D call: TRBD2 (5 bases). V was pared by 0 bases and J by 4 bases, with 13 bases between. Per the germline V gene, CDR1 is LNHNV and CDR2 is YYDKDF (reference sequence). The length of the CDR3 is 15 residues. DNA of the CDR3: TGTGCCACCAGCAGAGACCCTAGGCGGGTATACGAGCAGTACTTC. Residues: CATSRDPRRVYEQYF.

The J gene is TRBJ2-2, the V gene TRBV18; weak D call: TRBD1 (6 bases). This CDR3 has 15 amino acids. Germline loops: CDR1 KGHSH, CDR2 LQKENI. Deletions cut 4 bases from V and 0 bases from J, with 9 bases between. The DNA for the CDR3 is TGTGCCAGCTCACAGGGGACACCGAACACCGGGGAGCTGTTTTTT. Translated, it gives CASSQGTPNTGELFF.

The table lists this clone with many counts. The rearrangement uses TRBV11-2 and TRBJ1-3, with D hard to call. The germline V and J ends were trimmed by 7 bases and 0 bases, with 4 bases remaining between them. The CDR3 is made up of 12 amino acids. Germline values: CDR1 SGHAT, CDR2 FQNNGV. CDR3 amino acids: CASTRSGNTIYF. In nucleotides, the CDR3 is TGTGCCAGCACCCGCTCTGGAAACACCATATATTTT.

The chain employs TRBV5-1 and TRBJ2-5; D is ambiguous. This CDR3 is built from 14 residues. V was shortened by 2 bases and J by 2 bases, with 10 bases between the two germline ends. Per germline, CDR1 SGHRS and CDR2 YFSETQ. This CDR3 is CASSLRANQETQYF. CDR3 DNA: TGCGCCAGCAGCTTACGGGCCAATCAAGAGACCCAGTACTTC.

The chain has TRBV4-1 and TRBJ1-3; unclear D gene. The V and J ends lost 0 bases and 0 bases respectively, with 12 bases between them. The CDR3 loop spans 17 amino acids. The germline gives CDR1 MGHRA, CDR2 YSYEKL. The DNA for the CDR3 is TGCGCCAGCAGCCAAGAGTCTCGCCCTACCTCTGGAAACACCATATATTTT. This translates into CASSQESRPTSGNTIYF.

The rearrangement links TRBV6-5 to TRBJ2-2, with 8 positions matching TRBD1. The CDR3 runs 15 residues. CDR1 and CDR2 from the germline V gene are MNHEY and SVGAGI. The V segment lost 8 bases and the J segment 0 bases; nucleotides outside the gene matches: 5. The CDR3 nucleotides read TGTGCCAGCGGGGGGACAGGTGCGAACACCGGGGAGCTGTTTTTT. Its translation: CASGGTGANTGELFF.

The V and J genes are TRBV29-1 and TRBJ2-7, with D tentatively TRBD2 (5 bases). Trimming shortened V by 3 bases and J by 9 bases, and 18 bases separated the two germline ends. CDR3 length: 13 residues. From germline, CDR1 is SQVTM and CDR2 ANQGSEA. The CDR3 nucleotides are TGCAGCGTTGAGGAGTCGCCTGGACTTGGGCAGTACTTC. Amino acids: CSVEESPGLGQYF.

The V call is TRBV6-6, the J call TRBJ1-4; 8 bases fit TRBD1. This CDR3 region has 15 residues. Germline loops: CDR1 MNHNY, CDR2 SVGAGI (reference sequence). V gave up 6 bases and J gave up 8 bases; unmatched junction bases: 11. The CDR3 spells CASSDTGTGREKLFF. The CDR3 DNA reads TGTGCCAGCAGCGACACCGGGACAGGAAGGGAAAAACTGTTTTTT.

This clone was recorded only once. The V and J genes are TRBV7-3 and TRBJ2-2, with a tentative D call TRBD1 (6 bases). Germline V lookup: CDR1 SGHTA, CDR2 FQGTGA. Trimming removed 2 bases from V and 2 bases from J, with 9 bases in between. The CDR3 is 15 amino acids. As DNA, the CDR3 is TGTGCCAGCAGCTTACAGGGGCAAAACACCGGGGAGCTGTTTTTT. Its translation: CASSLQGQNTGELFF.

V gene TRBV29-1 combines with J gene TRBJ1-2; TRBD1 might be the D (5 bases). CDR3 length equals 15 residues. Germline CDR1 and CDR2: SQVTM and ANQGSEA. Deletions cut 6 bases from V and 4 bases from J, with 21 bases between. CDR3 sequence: CSVERWDRSSYGYTF. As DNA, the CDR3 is TGCAGCGTCGAACGATGGGACCGCAGTTCCTATGGCTACACCTTC.

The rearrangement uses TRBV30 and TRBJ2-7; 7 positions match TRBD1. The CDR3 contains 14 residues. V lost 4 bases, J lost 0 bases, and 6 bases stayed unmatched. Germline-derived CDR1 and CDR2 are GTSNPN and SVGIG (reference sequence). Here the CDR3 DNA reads TGTGCCTGGAAGGGACAGCCGAGCTCCTACGAGCAGTACTTC. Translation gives CAWKGQPSSYEQYF.